Sequencing of this T cell receptor beta chain was carried out in a study of shared clonotypes between healthy human individuals. The CDR3 is 13 residues long. The germline gives CDR1 SSHAT, CDR2 FNYEAQ (reference sequence). Overall study results and limits: Relative to memory subsets, naive subsets generally showed larger estimated richness. The naive CD4 repertoires of several donors were compared, and around 4.7% of clonotypes were shared.

Turning to this clone: Its antigen is unknown. One junction end disagrees with the germline gene, perhaps due to a read error.

Sorted subsets were amplified in replicate PCRs using around 200 ng DNA, tens of thousands of T cell genomes. How the authors handled the data: Junction-only sequences produced by ImmunoSEQ had no quality scores, so filtering differed. Libraries were prepared by immunoSEQ multiplex PCR; TCRdb keeps only in-frame clonotypes and omits some of them. V and J calls and clone size are those listed in that table; D and trimming were worked out from the DNA. The sample has about 2 million clones; 85% to 95% are singletons. This TCR was sampled from a man between 18 and 35 years old in good health. The V gene is TRBV7-7, the J gene TRBJ2-5, with TRBD1 identical over 8 bases. The material sequenced was naive CD4+ T cells sorted from blood. Subset in this sample: CD45RA+ positively selected. CDR3 loop: CASSLGQAETQYF. The CDR3 nucleotides read TGTGCTAGCAGCTTGGGACAGGCCGAGACCCAGTACTTC.